Shown below are 14 T cell receptor beta chains from a single sample sequenced in a study of blood T cell repertoires in COVID-19. Data came from immunoSEQ multiplex PCR; TCRdb stores just in-frame clones and leaves some out. The sample has roughly 430,000 clones, roughly 87% seen once. Material for sequencing was PBMCs or T cells enriched from blood (not recorded which). Receptors were obtained from a woman between 35 and 50 years old with acute COVID-19.

The chain links TRBV15 to TRBJ1-1; D unresolved. Germline-derived CDR1 and CDR2 are LNHNV and YYDKDF (reference sequence). The V gene lost 0 bases and the J gene lost 6 bases, with 14 bases spanning the gap. The CDR3 extends over 15 amino acids. The CDR3 protein is CATSREYRTPAEAFF. For the CDR3, the DNA is TGTGCCACCAGCAGAGAATATCGAACCCCGGCTGAAGCTTTCTTT.

This chain uses TRBV6-5 with TRBJ1-1; D ambiguous. Germline values: CDR1 MNHEY, CDR2 SVGAGI. CDR3 length equals 13 residues. With 0 bases removed from V and 7 bases from J, the gap between germline ends came to 9 bases. CDR3 protein: CASSYSYRVEAFF. The CDR3, as DNA: TGTGCCAGCAGTTACTCGTATCGGGTTGAAGCTTTCTTT.

This chain connects TRBV10-1 to TRBJ1-1; D is perhaps TRBD1 (5 bases). Germline V gives CDR1 WNHNN, CDR2 SYGVQD (reference sequence). V was trimmed by 2 bases and J by 3 bases, leaving 22 bases between them. The CDR3 contains 18 residues. The CDR3 DNA follows: TGCGCCAGCAGTGAGACCCTCCCTACTCGACAGTGCTACACTGAAGCTTTCTTT. This codes for CASSETLPTRQCYTEAFF.

The chain joins TRBV21-1 to TRBJ1-1; the table assigns TRBD1, which was not confirmed against the DNA. TRBV21-1 has pseudogene status. This CDR3 is 14 amino acids long. The CDR3 is CASSKGGQNTEAFF. CDR3 sequence (DNA): TGTGCCAGCAGCAAAGGGGGACAGAACACTGAAGCTTTCTTT.

The rearrangement uses TRBV10-1 and TRBJ2-5, with D possibly TRBD2 on 6 matching bases. The CDR3 has 15 residues. V lost 0 bases to trimming and J lost 7 bases, with 15 bases between them. Germline values: CDR1 WNHNN, CDR2 SYGVQD (reference sequence). CDR3 DNA sequence: TGCGCCAGCAGTGAGTCGGCGGGGCCGCAGGGGACCCAGTACTTC. It codes for CASSESAGPQGTQYF.

The rearrangement links TRBV5-6 to TRBJ2-7; D perhaps matches TRBD1 (6 bases). Germline lookup yields CDR1 SGHDT and CDR2 YYEEEE. CDR3 length equals 16 residues. V was cut by 0 bases and J by 6 bases, with 19 bases left in between. The CDR3 is CASSLAASRIGGEQYF. The CDR3 DNA reads as TGTGCCAGCAGCTTGGCCGCTTCGCGGATAGGGGGCGAGCAGTACTTC.

The chain employs TRBV25-1 and TRBJ1-1; 9 bases match TRBD1. The CDR3 sequence is 14 residues long. V lost 6 bases, J lost 1 base, and 3 bases stayed unmatched. Germline V lookup: CDR1 MGHDK, CDR2 SYGVNS. The chain's CDR3 is CASRQGATNTEAFF. The CDR3 DNA sequence: TGTGCCAGCAGACAGGGGGCGACGAACACTGAAGCTTTCTTT.

The chain has TRBV7-9 and TRBJ1-2, with TRBD1 identical over 8 bases. The CDR3 covers 17 residues. Germline lookup yields CDR1 SEHNR and CDR2 FQNEAQ (reference sequence). The trim removed 5 bases at V and 6 bases at J, leaving 17 bases unmatched. The CDR3 sequence is CASSPLGFSGTGDGYTF. The CDR3 DNA is TGTGCCAGCAGCCCTCTAGGCTTTTCTGGGACAGGCGATGGCTACACCTTC.

V usage is TRBV5-6 and J usage is TRBJ2-5, with 12 positions matching TRBD2. This CDR3 has 16 residues. The V segment lost 4 bases and the J segment 5 bases; nucleotides outside the gene matches: 9. CDR1 SGHDT and CDR2 YYEEEE come from the germline V gene. CDR3 protein: CASSPILAGGWETQYF. Here the CDR3 DNA reads TGTGCCAGCAGCCCCATACTAGCGGGGGGCTGGGAGACCCAGTACTTC.

V and J are TRBV7-7 and TRBJ2-7; TRBD2 agrees at 9 bases. The ends lost 1 base at V and 2 bases at J; junction bases unmatched: 3. The CDR3 sequence is 15 residues long. Looked up from germline, CDR1 is SSHAT and CDR2 is FNYEAQ (reference sequence). The chain's CDR3 is CASSLGLAGPYEQYF. The CDR3 nucleotides read TGTGCCAGCAGCTTAGGGCTAGCGGGACCCTACGAGCAGTACTTC.

On this clone itself: The same CDR3 also results from other DNA sequences found in this sample. The chain uses TRBV9 and TRBJ2-2; perhaps TRBD1 as D (5 bases). Germline V gives CDR1 SGDLS, CDR2 YYNGEE. V lost 0 bases and J 0 bases, leaving 9 bases between the germline ends. This CDR3 is built from 16 residues. DNA for the CDR3: TGTGCCAGCAGCGTAGCCCCAGGGCCGAACACCGGGGAGCTGTTTTTT. Protein: CASSVAPGPNTGELFF.

This rearrangement joins TRBV24-1 to TRBJ2-2, with D possibly matching TRBD2 (6 bases). The V end was cut by 3 bases, the J end by 7 bases, with 14 bases between. The V gene's germline CDR1 is KGHDR and CDR2 SFDVKD. CDR3 length: 15 residues. CDR3 coding DNA: TGTGCCACCAGTGATGCCGCACTGGGGGGCGGGGAGCTGTTTTTT. This sequence encodes CATSDAALGGGELFF.

The chain recombines TRBV19 with TRBJ1-2; TRBD1 matches 7 bases. CDR1 is LNHDA, CDR2 SQIVND, per germline (reference sequence). J was trimmed by 0 bases and V by 4 bases; bases with no gene match: 2. This CDR3 region has 14 residues. This CDR3 is CASSTTGSNYGYTF. The CDR3, as DNA: TGTGCCAGTAGTACGACAGGGTCTAACTATGGCTACACCTTC.

This sequence joins TRBV20-1 and TRBJ2-1; D is ambiguous. The V gene lost 3 bases and the J gene lost 2 bases, with 11 bases spanning the gap. Germline CDR1 reads DFQATT; CDR2 reads SNEGSKA (reference sequence). The CDR3 has 14 amino acids. The CDR3 DNA sequence: TGCAGTGCTAGTGACTCGGTCGCCTACAATGAGCAGTTCTTC. Its translation is CSASDSVAYNEQFF.